The 23 T cell receptor beta chains below come from one sample, sequenced in a study of T cell responses to AZD1222 COVID-19 vaccine. TCRdb keeps only in-frame clones here, not all; method: immunoSEQ multiplex PCR. Of 45,000 to 55,000 clones detected, 79% appear once; the ten largest clones hold approximately 22%. Sequenced here: peripheral blood, sampled on day 0 of MenACWY control vaccination. These TCRs come from an adult in good health.

This clone was detected a few times. The gene calls are TRBV5-6 and TRBJ1-2, with 8 bases aligning to TRBD1. J lost 6 bases, V lost 4 bases, and 8 bases had no gene match. The CDR3 is 14 amino acids. Germline assignment: CDR1 SGHDT and CDR2 YYEEEE. As DNA, the CDR3 is TGTGCCAGCAGCACCCGACAGGGGATAAATGGCTACACCTTC. Its translation is CASSTRQGINGYTF.

The V gene is TRBV19, the J gene TRBJ1-6; 10 bases align to TRBD1. V lost 4 bases to trimming and J lost 6 bases; unmatched junction nucleotides: 6. Germline V gene sequence: CDR1 LNHDA, CDR2 SQIVND (reference sequence). CDR3 size: 16 residues. The CDR3 nucleotides read TGTGCCAGTAGTAGACAGGGGGCCACTGTTAATTCACCCCTCCACTTT. Encoded protein: CASSRQGATVNSPLHF.

The chain recombines TRBV5-6 with TRBJ1-3; possible D gene TRBD1, 5 bases. Between the trimmed V and J ends, which lost 4 bases and 0 bases, there was a span of 11 bases. CDR3 length: 15 residues. Germline CDR1 SGHDT, CDR2 YYEEEE. The CDR3 DNA sequence: TGTGCCAGCAGCCAAGACAGCACCTCTGGAAACACCATATATTTT. Translation: CASSQDSTSGNTIYF.

The table lists this clone with a count of one. The V call is TRBV30, the J call TRBJ1-6; D remains ambiguous. The V gene's germline CDR1 is GTSNPN and CDR2 SVGIG (reference sequence). V lost 0 bases to trimming and J lost 4 bases, with 7 bases between them. The CDR3 spans 14 residues. CDR3 amino acids: CAWSVLTYNSPLHF. Here the CDR3 DNA reads TGTGCCTGGAGTGTATTGACTTATAATTCACCCCTCCACTTT.

V and J are TRBV7-8 and TRBJ2-1; tentatively, D is TRBD1 or TRBD2 (6 bases each). With 4 bases removed from V and 4 bases from J, the gap between germline ends came to 23 bases. Germline V lookup: CDR1 SGHVS, CDR2 FQNEAQ. The CDR3 totals 18 residues. The CDR3 DNA reads as TGTGCCAGCAGCTACGAGGGGGTGGCGCGGGGTCGTTACAATGAGCAGTTCTTC. It specifies CASSYEGVARGRYNEQFF.

The chain links TRBV7-9 to TRBJ1-1; the D is unclear. Trimming cost V 6 bases and J 4 bases, with 15 bases left between them. Germline V gene sequence: CDR1 SEHNR, CDR2 FQNEAQ (reference sequence). This CDR3 comprises 14 residues. Here the CDR3 DNA reads TGTGCCAGCAGGACACCGGTTAAAGGCACTGAAGCTTTCTTT. This sequence encodes CASRTPVKGTEAFF.

The chain couples TRBV5-1 to TRBJ2-1, with 13 bases lining up with TRBD2. This CDR3 spans 16 amino acids. J lost 6 bases, V lost 2 bases, and 5 bases had no gene match. Germline V gene sequence: CDR1 SGHRS, CDR2 YFSETQ. The CDR3 sequence is CASSFPLAGGSNEQFF. CDR3 bases: TGCGCCAGCAGCTTCCCACTAGCGGGAGGGTCCAATGAGCAGTTCTTC. The full variable domain, in which reference TRBV5-1 and TRBJ2-1 provide the parts outside the CDR3, is KAGVTQTPRYLIKTRGQQVTLSCSPISGHRSVSWYQQTPGQGLQFLFEYFSETQRNKGNFPGRFSGRQFSNSRSEMNVSTLELGDSALYLCASSFPLAGGSNEQFFGPGTRLTVL.

The chain links TRBV27 to TRBJ2-1; 9 bases agree with TRBD2. J was trimmed by 12 bases and V by 1 base; bases with no gene match: 13. The germline V gene has CDR1 MNHEY and CDR2 SMNVEV (reference sequence). The CDR3 covers 16 residues. CDR3 residues: CASSLFTAGGPVGQFF. The CDR3 coding sequence is TGTGCCAGCAGTTTATTTACAGCGGGAGGACCTGTCGGGCAGTTCTTC.

The CDR3 region has the DNA TGTGCCAGCACCTCGTGGACTTCCAATGAAAAACTGTTTTTT. It translates to CASTSWTSNEKLFF. The V call is TRBV7-9, the J call TRBJ1-4; D not certain. The CDR3 is 14 residues long. Germline assignment: CDR1 SEHNR and CDR2 FQNEAQ (reference sequence). Trimming removed 7 bases from V and 5 bases from J, with 14 bases in between.

This clone was seen just once. The chain recombines TRBV19 with TRBJ1-1, with D possibly matching TRBD1 (5 bases). From germline, CDR1 is LNHDA and CDR2 SQIVND (reference sequence). With 10 bases removed from V and 4 bases from J, the gap between germline ends came to 19 bases. The CDR3 has 14 amino acids. CDR3 amino acids: CATGTAGGVTEAFF. The CDR3 nucleotides read TGTGCCACCGGGACTGCCGGTGGCGTCACTGAAGCTTTCTTT.

This chain connects TRBV10-3 to TRBJ1-5; D remains ambiguous. Germline-derived CDR1 and CDR2 are ENHRY and SYGVKD. The V end lost 2 bases, the J end lost 4 bases, and 9 bases lay between the germline ends. The CDR3 consists of 14 residues. The CDR3 here is CAISETGSNQPQHF. CDR3 coding DNA: TGTGCCATCAGTGAGACGGGCTCAAATCAGCCCCAGCATTTT.

V and J are TRBV3-1 (or the pseudogene TRBV3-2) and TRBJ2-5; 15 nucleotides align to TRBD2. The J segment lost 3 bases and the V segment lost 4 bases, leaving 3 bases of the junction unmatched. CDR1 is LGHDT, CDR2 YNNKEL, per germline (reference sequence). The length of the CDR3 is 16 residues. Written as DNA, the CDR3 is TGTGCCAGCAGCCTGGGACTAGCGGGGGGAGAAGAGACCCAGTACTTC. Encoded protein: CASSLGLAGGEETQYF.

The chain carries TRBV5-1 and TRBJ2-6; D remains ambiguous. Germline V gene sequence: CDR1 SGHRS, CDR2 YFSETQ. The CDR3 length is 17 residues. V was shortened by 0 bases and J by 3 bases, with 13 bases between the two germline ends. The CDR3 protein is CASSLGGSRGGANVLTF. As DNA, the CDR3 is TGCGCCAGCAGCTTGGGCGGCAGCCGCGGTGGGGCCAACGTCCTGACTTTC.

The chain is built from TRBV4-2 and TRBJ2-5; D gene uncertain. Germline lookup yields CDR1 LGHNA and CDR2 YNFKEQ. V shed 2 bases and J shed 1 base, with 8 bases lying between them. The CDR3 consists of 14 residues. The CDR3 is CASSQKVAQETQYF. The CDR3 nucleotides read TGTGCCAGCAGCCAAAAAGTAGCCCAAGAGACCCAGTACTTC.

The chain carries TRBV30 and TRBJ2-2, with D possibly being TRBD1 (6 bases). The CDR3 runs to 13 residues. The V end lost 2 bases, the J end lost 6 bases, and 10 bases lay between the germline ends. Germline V gene lookup returns CDR1 GTSNPN and CDR2 SVGIG (reference sequence). The CDR3: CAWSTNRAGELFF. The CDR3 bases are TGTGCCTGGAGTACAAACAGGGCCGGGGAGCTGTTTTTT. Based on the CDR3 plus reference TRBV30 and TRBJ2-2, the full variable domain is SQTIHQWPATLVQPVGSPLSLECTVEGTSNPNLYWYRQAAGRGLQLLFYSVGIGQISSEVPQNLSASRPQDRQFILSSKKLLLSDSGFYLCAWSTNRAGELFFGEGSRLTVL.

V gene TRBV19 combines with J gene TRBJ2-3, with a possible D match to TRBD2 (6 bases). The V end was cut by 3 bases, the J end by 6 bases, with 10 bases between. This CDR3 has 13 residues. Germline assignment: CDR1 LNHDA and CDR2 SQIVND (reference sequence). CDR3 bases: TGTGCCAGTAGTATCGGAGGGTTTGATACGCAGTATTTT. This gives the protein CASSIGGFDTQYF.

The rearrangement links TRBV27 to TRBJ2-1; TRBD1 aligns across 11 bases. Losses at the gene ends were 8 bases for V and 4 bases for J; bases not matched to a gene: 7. Germline V lookup: CDR1 MNHEY, CDR2 SMNVEV (reference sequence). This CDR3 spans 15 amino acids. This chain's CDR3 is CASFNRDRGYNEQFF. CDR3 nucleotide sequence: TGTGCCAGCTTTAACCGGGACAGGGGGTACAATGAGCAGTTCTTC.

The chain joins TRBV28 to TRBJ1-2; D may be TRBD1 (5 bases). The CDR3 covers 16 residues. V lost 1 base and J lost 0, with 12 bases in between. The germline CDR1 and CDR2 sequences are MDHEN and SYDVKM. The CDR3: CASSLSLGGANYGYTF. Here the CDR3 DNA reads TGTGCCAGCAGTTTATCTCTGGGGGGGGCTAACTATGGCTACACCTTC.

The V call is TRBV10-3, the J call TRBJ1-6; D not certain. Deletions cut 0 bases from V and 6 bases from J, with 3 bases between. The CDR3 sequence is 13 residues long. The germline CDR1 and CDR2 sequences are ENHRY and SYGVKD. Here the CDR3 DNA reads TGTGCCATCAGTGAGTCCCTTAATTCACCCCTCCACTTT. Its protein is CAISESLNSPLHF.

V gene TRBV29-1 combines with J gene TRBJ2-1, with D tentatively TRBD2 (6 bases). The CDR3 length is 12 residues. Per the germline V gene, CDR1 is SQVTM and CDR2 is ANQGSEA. Trimming pared 3 bases from V and 6 bases from J, leaving 9 bases between. CDR3 nucleotides: TGCAGCGTTGAGCGGACTATCAATGAGCAGTTCTTC. It translates to CSVERTINEQFF.

In this sample, this clone turned up once. This chain uses TRBV5-1 with TRBJ2-2; a weak D match, TRBD1 (6 bases). V was shortened by 4 bases and J by 3 bases, with 13 bases between the two germline ends. CDR1 and CDR2 from the germline V gene are SGHRS and YFSETQ. There are 15 residues in the CDR3. The CDR3: CASSRTGQYTGELFF. The DNA for the CDR3 is TGCGCCAGCAGCCGTACTGGACAGTACACCGGGGAGCTGTTTTTT.

This rearrangement joins TRBV5-6 to TRBJ2-7; D gene ambiguous. Trimming removed 4 bases from V and 4 bases from J, with 24 bases in between. CDR3 length: 17 amino acids. Per germline, CDR1 SGHDT and CDR2 YYEEEE. The CDR3 bases are TGTGCCAGCAGCCAAACAGCGACGGTGATCGATGAATACGAGCAGTACTTC. This encodes CASSQTATVIDEYEQYF.

The chain combines TRBV6-2 or TRBV6-3 with TRBJ2-1; tentatively, D is TRBD1 (6 bases). Germline V gene sequence: CDR1 MNHEY, CDR2 SVGEGT. This CDR3 region has 16 residues. V was pared by 2 bases and J by 4 bases, with 15 bases between. CDR3 residues: CASSYQGQTLYNEQFF. The CDR3 nucleotides are TGTGCCAGCAGTTACCAGGGGCAAACCTTGTACAATGAGCAGTTCTTC.